One and the same sample provided the 27 T cell receptor beta chains below, sequenced in a study of cytomegalovirus exposure and HLA in healthy donors (TCRdb year 2017). Libraries were constructed by the immunoSEQ multiplex PCR assay. The multiplex PCR relied on a mix of 60 forward primers for TCR Vbeta segments and 13 reverse primers for TCR Jbeta segments. TCRdb provides this immuneACCESS table in a form limited to in-frame rearrangements. Some clones are lacking; in checked studies, under half of them reflect an unresolved V gene, and why the rest are absent is not known. For this sample the table gives roughly 120,000 clones, of which about 73% were detected only once. The top ten constitute around 2.1% of the sample. The material sequenced was PBMCs. These receptors came from a woman aged 40 to 49 in good health and CMV-seropositive.

V is TRBV7-2 and J is TRBJ2-7; D is possibly TRBD2 (6 bases). This CDR3 comprises 15 residues. Germline assignment: CDR1 SGHTA and CDR2 FQGNSA. Trimming stripped 2 bases from V and 0 bases from J, with 11 bases between. CDR3 sequence: CASSLMEGSSYEQYF. Here the CDR3 DNA reads TGTGCCAGCAGCTTAATGGAGGGATCCTCCTACGAGCAGTACTTC.

V gene TRBV7-6 combines with J gene TRBJ2-3; D possibly corresponds to TRBD1 (5 bases). Germline V gives CDR1 SGHVS, CDR2 FNYEAQ. The CDR3 loop spans 15 amino acids. V gave up 1 base and J gave up 2 bases, with 10 bases separating them. The CDR3 nucleotides read TGTGCCAGCAGCTTAGGCAGGGTCGTCACAGATACGCAGTATTTT. Protein sequence: CASSLGRVVTDTQYF. Full variable domain (outside the CDR3, taken from reference TRBV7-6 and TRBJ2-3): GAGVSQSPRYKVTKRGQDVALRCDPISGHVSLYWYRQALGQGPEFLTYFNYEAQQDKSGLPNDRFSAERPEGSISTLTIQRTEQRDSAMYRCASSLGRVVTDTQYFGPGTRLTVL.

V is TRBV14 and J is TRBJ1-1; D is undetermined. This CDR3 contains 15 residues. The germline CDR1 and CDR2 sequences are SGHDN and FVKESK. The V gene lost 0 bases and the J gene lost 7 bases, with 15 bases spanning the gap. This CDR3 is CASSQDPGGFREAFF. The CDR3 DNA reads TGTGCCAGCAGCCAAGATCCAGGAGGGTTTCGTGAAGCTTTCTTT.

This clone was seen once. The chain has TRBV6-6 and TRBJ2-3; TRBD2 matches at 8 bases. The CDR3 covers 12 residues. Losses at the gene ends were 7 bases for V and 4 bases for J; bases not matched to a gene: 1. The germline V gene has CDR1 MNHNY and CDR2 SVGAGI (reference sequence). The CDR3 reads CASTGGSDTQYF. The CDR3 DNA follows: TGTGCCAGCACGGGGGGGTCAGATACGCAGTATTTT.

This chain links TRBV5-4 with TRBJ2-1; the D is unclear. Germline V gene data show CDR1 as SGHNT and CDR2 as YYREEE (reference sequence). Trimming removed 0 bases from V and 0 bases from J, with 7 bases in between. The CDR3 has 15 residues. The DNA for the CDR3 is TGTGCCAGCAGCTTGGACCCGAGCTCCTACAATGAGCAGTTCTTC. Its translation is CASSLDPSSYNEQFF.

This chain joins TRBV11-2 and TRBJ2-3; the D gene is possibly TRBD2 (6 bases). Trimming left V 2 bases short and J 4 bases short, with 10 bases between. The length of the CDR3 is 14 residues. Per germline, CDR1 SGHAT and CDR2 FQNNGV. The DNA of the CDR3 is TGTGCCAGCAGCTTAAGTAGCGGTGCAGATACGCAGTATTTT. This sequence encodes CASSLSSGADTQYF.

J is TRBJ1-1 and V is TRBV30; D is undetermined. Between the trimmed V and J ends, which lost 5 bases and 0 bases, there was a span of 7 bases. Germline V gene lookup returns CDR1 GTSNPN and CDR2 SVGIG (reference sequence). CDR3 length equals 12 residues. CDR3 bases: TGTGCCTGGGTACAGATGAACACTGAAGCTTTCTTT. Protein sequence: CAWVQMNTEAFF.

This clone was observed a few times. This chain uses TRBV29-1 with TRBJ1-3; TRBD1 is a possible D gene (5 bases). Trimming shortened V by 7 bases and J by 1 base, and 11 bases separated the two germline ends. CDR1 and CDR2 from the germline V gene are SQVTM and ANQGSEA. The CDR3 is 13 amino acids. The CDR3: CSAGGGSGNTIYF. The CDR3 bases are TGCAGCGCTGGTGGGGGGTCTGGAAACACCATATATTTT.

The V and J genes are TRBV28 and TRBJ1-4, with D possibly TRBD1 on 5 matching bases. V dropped 2 bases and J dropped 1 base, with 11 bases sitting between them. The CDR3 loop spans 16 amino acids. The germline V gene has CDR1 MDHEN and CDR2 SYDVKM. CDR3 DNA sequence: TGTGCCAGCAGTTTACCCGACAGAAGAACTAATGAAAAACTGTTTTTT. Translating it yields CASSLPDRRTNEKLFF.

The J gene is TRBJ2-1, the V gene TRBV10-3; TRBD2 agrees at 12 bases. V was clipped by 3 bases and J by 4 bases; unmatched bases: 7. The CDR3 extends over 17 amino acids. Germline CDR1 is ENHRY and CDR2 is SYGVKD. CDR3: CAISELRTSGIYNEQFF. The CDR3 nucleotides read TGTGCCATCAGTGAACTAAGGACTAGCGGGATATACAATGAGCAGTTCTTC.

V gene TRBV18 combines with J gene TRBJ2-1; TRBD2 agrees at 10 bases. V lost 3 bases to trimming and J lost 6 bases; unmatched junction nucleotides: 2. The CDR3 has 14 amino acids. Germline CDR1 KGHSH, CDR2 LQKENI. CDR3 DNA sequence: TGTGCCAGCTCACCGGGACTAGCGTCCAATGAGCAGTTCTTC. Translation: CASSPGLASNEQFF.

This clone was counted between two and nine times. V is TRBV4-3 and J is TRBJ2-1, with D possibly TRBD2 on 5 matching bases. CDR3 length: 13 residues. The V gene lost 0 bases and the J gene lost 11 bases, with 11 bases spanning the gap. CDR1 and CDR2 (germline): LGHNA, YSLEER. The CDR3 loop is CASSQDRAGQQFF. CDR3 nucleotide sequence: TGCGCCAGCAGCCAAGATCGGGCGGGCCAGCAGTTCTTC.

This chain joins TRBV11-2 and TRBJ1-4; 11 bases align to TRBD1. The ends lost 1 base at V and 4 bases at J; junction bases unmatched: 8. Germline V gene lookup returns CDR1 SGHAT and CDR2 FQNNGV. This CDR3 region has 18 residues. CDR3 protein: CASSLGTGGGGVNEKLFF. The CDR3 region has the DNA TGTGCCAGCAGCTTAGGGACAGGGGGCGGAGGGGTTAATGAAAAACTGTTTTTT. The whole variable domain, filled in from reference TRBV11-2 and TRBJ1-4, reads EAGVAQSPRYKIIEKRQSVAFWCNPISGHATLYWYQQILGQGPKLLIQFQNNGVVDDSQLPKDRFSAERLKGVDSTLKIQPAKLEDSAVYLCASSLGTGGGGVNEKLFFGSGTQLSVL.

This clone occurred a few times. One junction end does not reproduce the germline sequence, and a read error may be involved. The rearrangement uses TRBV4-1 and TRBJ2-5; D is undetermined. This CDR3 has 15 residues. Germline lookup yields CDR1 MGHRA and CDR2 YSYEKL. The chain's CDR3 is CASSQDIGGQETQYF. The CDR3 nucleotides read TGTGCCAGCAGCCAAGATATTGGCGGCCAAGAGACCCAGTACTTC.

The table lists this clone with a count of one. V is TRBV18 and J is TRBJ2-5; no clear D gene. Trimming stripped 0 bases from V and 2 bases from J, with 7 bases between. Per germline, CDR1 KGHSH and CDR2 LQKENI. The CDR3 loop spans 14 amino acids. The CDR3 reads CASSPPAGQETQYF. Here the CDR3 DNA reads TGTGCCAGCTCACCACCTGCAGGACAAGAGACCCAGTACTTC. Using reference TRBV18 and TRBJ2-5 for the parts outside the CDR3, the full variable domain is NAGVMQNPRHLVRRRGQEARLRCSPMKGHSHVYWYRQLPEEGLKFMVYLQKENIIDESGMPKERFSAEFPKEGPSILRIQQVVRGDSAAYFCASSPPAGQETQYFGPGTRLLVL.

The CDR3 here is CASRREGNSPLHF. Here the CDR3 DNA reads TGTGCCAGCAGACGGGAAGGCAATTCACCCCTCCACTTT. The chain couples TRBV6-1 to TRBJ1-6; D is uncertain. This CDR3 has 13 amino acids. The V gene lost 6 bases and the J gene lost 7 bases, with 10 bases spanning the gap. Germline V gene data show CDR1 as MNHNS and CDR2 as SASEGT.

The chain couples TRBV2 to TRBJ1-4; 7 nucleotides line up with TRBD1. The V segment lost 4 bases and the J segment 8 bases; nucleotides outside the gene matches: 10. Germline V gene data show CDR1 as SNHLY and CDR2 as FYNNEI. The CDR3 runs 15 residues. The CDR3 DNA reads TGTGCCAGCAGTGTTAGCGGGACAGAAACCGAAAAACTGTTTTTT. Its protein is CASSVSGTETEKLFF.

The V and J genes are TRBV29-1 and TRBJ1-1; 12 positions match TRBD1. This CDR3 contains 15 residues. V lost 5 bases and J lost 7; bases outside the gene matches: 11. Germline V gene data show CDR1 as SQVTM and CDR2 as ANQGSEA. Here the CDR3 reads CSVLGGTGGLIEAFF. CDR3 DNA: TGCAGCGTTTTGGGGGGGACAGGGGGCTTGATTGAAGCTTTCTTT.

This CDR3 reads CASSVEVAGGYEQYF. The CDR3 DNA reads as TGTGCCAGCAGTGTAGAGGTAGCGGGTGGGTACGAGCAGTACTTC. The J gene is TRBJ2-7, the V gene TRBV6-1; 7 bases align to TRBD2. J was trimmed by 4 bases and V by 4 bases; bases with no gene match: 10. This CDR3 spans 15 amino acids. The germline gives CDR1 MNHNS, CDR2 SASEGT.

The chain carries TRBV4-1 and TRBJ1-2; D perhaps matches TRBD1 (6 bases). Germline V gene lookup returns CDR1 MGHRA and CDR2 YSYEKL. The CDR3 consists of 15 residues. V lost 2 bases and J 5 bases, leaving 15 bases between the germline ends. In DNA form, the CDR3 reads TGCGCCAGCAGCCAAATTTATGGACAGCTTTATGGCTACACCTTC. It encodes CASSQIYGQLYGYTF.

This chain joins TRBV19 and TRBJ1-5; 8 bases align to TRBD1. The V gene end was trimmed by 6 bases and the J gene end by 2 bases; junction bases not matched to a gene: 6. This CDR3 has 15 residues. The V gene's germline CDR1 is LNHDA and CDR2 SQIVND (reference sequence). For the CDR3, the DNA is TGTGCCAGTAGAGCAGGGGGCGAAGGCAATCAGCCCCAGCATTTT. This encodes CASRAGGEGNQPQHF.

The chain is built from TRBV27 and TRBJ1-3; D not certain. Germline V gene sequence: CDR1 MNHEY, CDR2 SMNVEV (reference sequence). The ends were cut back, 5 bases at V and 3 bases at J, with 11 bases in the middle. The length of the CDR3 is 14 residues. This chain's CDR3 is CASSANPVGNTIYF. The CDR3 DNA reads TGTGCCAGCAGTGCCAACCCGGTTGGAAACACCATATATTTT.

The rearrangement uses TRBV2 and TRBJ2-5; D is perhaps TRBD2 (5 bases). The germline V gene encodes CDR1 SNHLY and CDR2 FYNNEI. This CDR3 is built from 14 residues. V was pared by 6 bases and J by 5 bases, with 16 bases between. The CDR3 DNA reads TGTGCCAGCAGCGTTCTTTCGGGCGGGGAGACCCAGTACTTC. As protein: CASSVLSGGETQYF.

This clone occurred a few times. The chain is built from TRBV9 and TRBJ1-2; D gene uncertain. The CDR3 is made up of 13 amino acids. V was trimmed by 3 bases and J by 1 base, leaving 7 bases between them. Germline V gene data show CDR1 as SGDLS and CDR2 as YYNGEE. The CDR3, as DNA: TGTGCCAGCAGCGAAAGCATTAACTATGGCTACACCTTC. This sequence encodes CASSESINYGYTF. Supplemented by reference TRBV9 and TRBJ1-2, the full variable domain reads DSGVTQTPKHLITATGQRVTLRCSPRSGDLSVYWYQQSLDQGLQFLIQYYNGEERAKGNILERFSAQQFPDLHSELNLSSLELGDSALYFCASSESINYGYTFGSGTRLTVV.

The chain links TRBV7-2 to TRBJ2-7; 8 bases fit TRBD2. After removal of 5 bases from V and 0 bases from J, the junction contained 12 bases not matched to a gene. Germline lookup yields CDR1 SGHTA and CDR2 FQGNSA. This CDR3 comprises 17 residues. CDR3 nucleotides: TGTGCCAGCAGCCGGATTGGGACTAGAGGGACCTCCTACGAGCAGTACTTC. Translating it yields CASSRIGTRGTSYEQYF. The variable domain in full, completed from reference TRBV7-2 and TRBJ2-7, reads GAGVSQSPSNKVTEKGKDVELRCDPISGHTALYWYRQSLGQGLEFLIYFQGNSAPDKSGLPSDRFSAERTGGSVSTLTIQRTQQEDSAVYLCASSRIGTRGTSYEQYFGPGTRLTVT.

The rearrangement links TRBV11-3 to TRBJ2-3; maybe TRBD1 (5 bases). Trimming took 5 bases from V and 2 from J, leaving 14 bases between them. CDR3 length equals 15 residues. From germline, CDR1 is SGHNT and CDR2 YENEEA. CDR3 residues: CASSLAPGFTDTQYF. The CDR3 bases are TGTGCCAGCAGCCTTGCCCCAGGGTTCACAGATACGCAGTATTTT.

The chain links TRBV5-6 to TRBJ1-2; 7 nucleotides match TRBD1. The CDR3 extends over 17 amino acids. CDR1 is SGHDT and CDR2 is YYEEEE in the germline V gene. The trim removed 4 bases at V and 1 base at J, leaving 13 bases unmatched. The CDR3 DNA reads TGTGCCAGCAGCCAGAATGACAGGGTTCGGCGTAACTATGGCTACACCTTC. Translated, it gives CASSQNDRVRRNYGYTF.